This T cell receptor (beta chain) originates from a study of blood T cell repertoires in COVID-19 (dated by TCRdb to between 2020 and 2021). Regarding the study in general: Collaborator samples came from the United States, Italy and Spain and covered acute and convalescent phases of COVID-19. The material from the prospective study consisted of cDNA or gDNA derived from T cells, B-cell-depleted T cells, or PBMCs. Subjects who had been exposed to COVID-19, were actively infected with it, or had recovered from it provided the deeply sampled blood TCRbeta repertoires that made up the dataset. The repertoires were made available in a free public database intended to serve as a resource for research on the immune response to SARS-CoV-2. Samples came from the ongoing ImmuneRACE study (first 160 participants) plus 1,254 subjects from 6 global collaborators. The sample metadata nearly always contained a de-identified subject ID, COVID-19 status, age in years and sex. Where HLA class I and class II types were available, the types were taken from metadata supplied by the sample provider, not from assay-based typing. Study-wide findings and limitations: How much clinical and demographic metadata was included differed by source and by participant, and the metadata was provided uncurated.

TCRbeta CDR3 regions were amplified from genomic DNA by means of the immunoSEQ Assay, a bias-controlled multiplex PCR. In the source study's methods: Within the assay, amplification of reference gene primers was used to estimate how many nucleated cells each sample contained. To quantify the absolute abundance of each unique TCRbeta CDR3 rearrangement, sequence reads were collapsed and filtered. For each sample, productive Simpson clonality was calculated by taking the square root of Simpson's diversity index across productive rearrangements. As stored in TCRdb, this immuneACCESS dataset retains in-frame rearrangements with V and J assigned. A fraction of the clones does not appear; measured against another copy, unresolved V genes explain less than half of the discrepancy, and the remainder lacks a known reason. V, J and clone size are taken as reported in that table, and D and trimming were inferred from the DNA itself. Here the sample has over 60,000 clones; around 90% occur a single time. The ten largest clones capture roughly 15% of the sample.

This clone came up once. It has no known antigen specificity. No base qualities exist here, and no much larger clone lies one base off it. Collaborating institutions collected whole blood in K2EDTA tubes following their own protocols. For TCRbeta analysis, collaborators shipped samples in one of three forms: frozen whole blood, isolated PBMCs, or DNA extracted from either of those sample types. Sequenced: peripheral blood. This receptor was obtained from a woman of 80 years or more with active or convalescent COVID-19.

The sequence in DNA is TGTGCCAGCAGCCAAGCAGGGAGGGCGGGTGAAAAACTGTTTTTT. This yields the protein CASSQAGRAGEKLFF. The chain was built from TRBV4-2 and TRBJ1-4; the best D guess is TRBD1, with 5 bases matching. V lost 1 base and J lost 7 bases; the stretch between them is 13 bases long. The CDR3 runs 15 amino acids, cysteine and phenylalanine included. Only the CDR3 part of the read is kept: 45 bases, read in frame from the first base. CDR1 LGHNA and CDR2 YNFKEQ are derived from the germline V gene.